These 15 T cell receptor beta chains were all obtained from the same sample, sequenced in a study of molecular identifiers for immune sequencing clone quantification. TCRdb used MiXCR to reprocess the PCR reads, holding one entry per CDR3 protein. The table lists about half a million distinct CDR3 sequences, less than 30% of them singletons, with approximately 0.8% in the top ten. The specimen sequenced was naive CD8+ T cells from blood, with Jurkat cell RNA spiked in. The subset denotes: FACS-sorted CD8+CD4-CCR7+CD45RA+ naive T cells. The receptors derive from a human donor in good health. Some libraries in this study had Jurkat cell RNA spiked in.

At least ten counts were recorded for this clonotype. For the CDR3, the DNA is TGTGCCAGCAGCCCCGGGGCTGCCCCTTCCTACGAGCAGTACTTC. Its translation: CASSPGAAPSYEQYF. The genes are TRBV7-3 and TRBJ2-7, with D perhaps being TRBD1 or TRBD2 (5 bases each). CDR3 length: 15 amino acids. In germline, CDR1 is SGHTA, CDR2 FQGTGA. V lost 5 bases and J lost 1, with 15 bases in between.

This clonotype was observed many times. The genes are TRBV29-1 and TRBJ1-5; D gene ambiguous. With 2 bases removed from V and 5 bases from J, the gap between germline ends came to 7 bases. Germline CDR1 and CDR2: SQVTM and ANQGSEA. The CDR3 runs 12 residues. The CDR3 protein is CSVELEDQPQHF. The DNA of the CDR3 is TGCAGCGTTGAACTGGAGGATCAGCCCCAGCATTTT.

There are many counts of this clonotype. The chain uses TRBV29-1 and TRBJ2-7, with 14 bases fitting TRBD2. This CDR3 comprises 13 residues. Unmatched junction bases numbered 2, after V lost 6 bases and J lost 4 bases. Germline-derived CDR1 and CDR2 are SQVTM and ANQGSEA. The CDR3 nucleotides read TGCAGCGTCGGACTAGCGGGAGGTTACGAGCAGTACTTC. Amino acids: CSVGLAGGYEQYF.

This clonotype was detected once. A clone one base away is much larger, so this may be a read error. The rearrangement joins TRBV4-1 to TRBJ1-5, with a tentative D call TRBD1 (5 bases). There are 15 residues in the CDR3. V lost 3 bases, J lost 7 bases, and 16 bases lay in between. Germline CDR1 and CDR2: MGHRA and YSYEKL. In DNA form, the CDR3 reads TGCGCCAGCAGCCAGATGGGGGGAGGGAAACAGCCCCAGCATTTT. Protein sequence: CASSQMGGGKQPQHF.

This clonotype occurred many times. The chain carries TRBV20-1 and TRBJ1-1; 8 bases map to TRBD1. The CDR3 has 18 residues. Trimming at V came to 5 bases and at J to 1 base, leaving 18 bases not matched to a gene. Germline V CDR1 and CDR2: DFQATT, SNEGSKA (reference sequence). CDR3 in amino acids: CSAYITDRAKNRNTEAFF. The CDR3, as DNA: TGCAGTGCTTATATTACGGACAGGGCCAAAAACCGGAACACTGAAGCTTTCTTT.

In its sample, this clonotype was seen a few times. A read error is possible here, since a much larger clone lies one base away. The chain couples TRBV7-2 to TRBJ2-3; D not certain. CDR3 length: 14 amino acids. CDR1 and CDR2 from the germline V gene are SGHTA and FQGNSA. The CDR3, as DNA: TGTGCCAGCAGCATAGCCCCGCCCCCGGATACGCAGTATTTT. Encoded protein: CASSIAPPPDTQYF.

About this clonotype: This may come from a read error, since a much larger clone is one base off. The CDR3 carries no conserved terminal phenylalanine or tryptophan, so it likely arises from a read error. The V gene is TRBV9, the J gene TRBJ2-3; D is unresolved. V lost 3 bases and J lost 0, with 11 bases in between. The CDR3 is 15 amino acids. Germline assignment: CDR1 SGDLS and CDR2 YYNGEE. DNA for the CDR3: TGTGCCAGCAGCGATGACTGGGCCAGCACAGATACGCAGTATTCT. As protein: CASSDDWASTDTQYS.

This clonotype appeared once. The junction departs from germline at one end; a sequencing error may be responsible. The V and J genes are TRBV29-1 and TRBJ1-1; maybe TRBD1 (5 bases). CDR1 SQVTM and CDR2 ANQGSEA come from the germline V gene. The CDR3 is 11 residues long. In nucleotides, the CDR3 is TGCAGCGTTGAGGCGGACACTGTAGCTTTCTTT. This encodes CSVEADTVAFF.

V is TRBV3-1 and J is TRBJ2-2; D is undetermined. Trimming took off 2 bases at V and 4 bases at J, with 14 bases between the two ends. There are 16 residues in the CDR3. CDR1 and CDR2 from the germline V gene are LGHDT and YNNKEL (reference sequence). CDR3 nucleotide sequence: TGTGCCAGCAGCCAAAATCCCCTTCTAGGCACCGGGGAGCTGTTTTTT. This encodes CASSQNPLLGTGELFF.

In nucleotides, the CDR3 is TGCAGTGCTAGAGTACCCACCCAACTAGCGGGAGTCTTTGATACGCAGTATTTT. Translating it yields CSARVPTQLAGVFDTQYF. V is TRBV20-1 and J is TRBJ2-3; 11 nucleotides line up with TRBD2. Germline loops: CDR1 DFQATT, CDR2 SNEGSKA (reference sequence). The V segment lost 1 base and the J segment 6 bases; nucleotides outside the gene matches: 15. The CDR3 length is 18 residues.

The chain carries TRBV6-2 or TRBV6-3 and TRBJ2-1; 7 bases map to TRBD1. V shed 6 bases and J 0 bases; nucleotides not matched to a gene: 8. This CDR3 comprises 16 residues. From germline, CDR1 is MNHEY and CDR2 SVGEGT. The CDR3 sequence is CASSRTGLSSYNEQFF. CDR3 DNA sequence: TGTGCCAGCAGCCGGACAGGTTTAAGCTCCTACAATGAGCAGTTCTTC.

Concerning this clonotype itself: A much larger clone differs by one base, so this may be a read error. The V call is TRBV12-3 or TRBV12-4, the J call TRBJ2-7; D perhaps matches TRBD1 (5 bases). The CDR3 contains 12 residues. This CDR3 is CDSSGASFEQYF. The CDR3 nucleotides read TGTGACAGCAGTGGGGCGAGTTTCGAGCAGTACTTC.

This clonotype was observed a handful of times. The chain combines TRBV5-4 with TRBJ1-1; D is uncertain. V lost 6 bases to trimming and J lost 3 bases, with 12 bases between them. Looked up from germline, CDR1 is SGHNT and CDR2 is YYREEE (reference sequence). This CDR3 comprises 13 residues. The CDR3 sequence is CASTLPPDTEAFF. CDR3 nucleotide sequence: TGTGCCAGCACCCTGCCGCCGGACACTGAAGCTTTCTTT.

This clonotype was observed a few times. The CDR3 loop is CASSQEIGTSSYEQYF. In DNA form, the CDR3 reads TGCGCCAGCAGCCAGGAGATCGGGACATCCTCCTACGAGCAGTACTTC. The rearrangement joins TRBV4-3 to TRBJ2-7, with a tentative D call TRBD1 (6 bases). CDR1 and CDR2 from the germline V gene are LGHNA and YSLEER. Trimming left V 3 bases short and J 0 bases short, with 15 bases between. This CDR3 is built from 16 residues.

Note on this clonotype: At one of its ends the junction is not consistent with the germline gene, which may arise from a read error. The chain couples TRBV5-3 to TRBJ1-1; no definite D call. TRBV5-3 is an ORF; its function is uncertain. The CDR3 has 15 amino acids. DNA for the CDR3: TGTGCCAGCAGCTTGGCTCCTTGGGGGAACACTGAAGCTTTCTTT. It encodes CASSLAPWGNTEAFF.